This is a list of T cell receptor beta chains from one sample in a study of blood T cell repertoires in COVID-19. TCRdb keeps only in-frame clones here, not all; method: immunoSEQ multiplex PCR. This sample has about 49,000 clones, with about nine tenths found just once. What was sequenced was peripheral blood. The source of these receptors is a woman of 80 years or more with COVID-19, enrolled during active disease. The CDR3 runs from the conserved cysteine through the conserved F or W. A D gene is named only where the DNA matches it firmly. Rows give clone size only sometimes, using once, few, many, or a class for an expanded clone.

v_call	j_call	d_call	clone_size	cdr3_nt	cdr3_aa
TRBV18	TRBJ1-1	.	.	TGTGCCAGCTCACCGAGGGAGACTGAAGCTTTCTTT	CASSPRETEAFF
TRBV5-6	TRBJ1-1	TRBD1	.	TGTGCCAGCAGCCGCTTCGACAGGGTGAGGACTGAAGCTTTCTTT	CASSRFDRVRTEAFF
TRBV10-3	TRBJ2-7	.	.	TGTGCCATCAGTGAGGGGAGAAGCTCCTACGAGCAGTACTTC	CAISEGRSSYEQYF
TRBV19	TRBJ1-1	.	.	TGTGCCAGTACCAAAAGGGAGGTTATGAACACTGAAGCTTTCTTT	CASTKREVMNTEAFF
TRBV7-9	TRBJ1-5	.	.	TGTGCCAGCAGCGGGGAGGATAGCAATCAGCCCCAGCATTTT	CASSGEDSNQPQHF
TRBV6-2/TRBV6-3	TRBJ2-7	TRBD2	medium-sized	TGTGCCAGCAGCTCCCTCCGGACTAGCGGGGGGGCCAGCTCCTACGAGCAGTACTTC	CASSSLRTSGGASSYEQYF
TRBV12-3/TRBV12-4	TRBJ1-5	.	.	TGTGCCACCCAAGATGGGGGCCGTCAGCCCCAGCATTTT	CATQDGGRQPQHF
TRBV28	TRBJ1-3	TRBD1	.	TGTGCCAGCAGCTTAGGGACAGGGGCCTCTGGAAACACCATATATTTT	CASSLGTGASGNTIYF
TRBV3-1/TRBV3-2	TRBJ1-5	.	.	TGTGCCAGCAGCCAAGATCTCTTCGGGCAGCCCCAGCATTTT	CASSQDLFGQPQHF
TRBV2	TRBJ1-1	.	.	TGTGCCAGCAGTTACCTGGGGGCGGACACTGAAGCTTTCTTT	CASSYLGADTEAFF
TRBV5-1	TRBJ2-1	.	once	TGCGCCAGCAGCCCCGTGGGGAGTTGGTACAATGAGCAGTTCTTC	CASSPVGSWYNEQFF
TRBV18	TRBJ1-1	.	.	TGTGCCAGCTCAACCACCCGGGACACTGAAGCTTTCTTT	CASSTTRDTEAFF
TRBV27	TRBJ2-5	TRBD2	.	TGTGCCAGCAGTCCCCTAGTCCTTGCCGACCTGCCGACTAGCGGGTCCCAAGAGACCCAGTACTTC	CASSPLVLADLPTSGSQETQYF
TRBV19	TRBJ1-2	.	.	TGTGCCAGTTCAGCCATGGGGCAGGGGCCTTCGAACTATGGCTACACCTTC	CASSAMGQGPSNYGYTF
TRBV10-2	TRBJ2-7	TRBD2	.	TGCGCCAGCCAGGGACTAGTCTACGAGCAGTACTTC	CASQGLVYEQYF
TRBV29-1	TRBJ2-7	.	.	TGCAGCGTTGAAGAGCCAGGACTTCAGTACGAGCAGTACTTC	CSVEEPGLQYEQYF
TRBV19	TRBJ1-5	TRBD1	medium-sized	TGTGCCAGTATGACACAGGGGGCAGGGAGCAATCAGCCCCAGCATTTT	CASMTQGAGSNQPQHF
TRBV28	TRBJ1-6	TRBD1	.	TGTGCCAGCAGTTTATTCGGGACAGATAATTCACCCCTCCACTTT	CASSLFGTDNSPLHF
TRBV29-1	TRBJ2-7	TRBD1	.	TGCAGCGTTTCGAGACAGGGGGCCTACGAGCAGTACTTC	CSVSRQGAYEQYF
TRBV18	TRBJ1-4	TRBD1	.	TGTGCCAGCTCACCACCCGGGACAGGCGTGGAACTGTTTTTT	CASSPPGTGVELFF
TRBV6-5	TRBJ2-5	.	.	TGTGCCAGCAGTTACTCGGCCAGGGCCCAAGAGACCCAGTACTTC	CASSYSARAQETQYF
TRBV24-1	TRBJ2-3	TRBD2	.	TGTGCCACCAGTGGGAGCGGGAGGGCCTACGATACGCAGTATTTT	CATSGSGRAYDTQYF
TRBV11-1	TRBJ1-2	.	.	TGTGCCAGCAGCCCCGGGGGGGTCTATGGCTACACCTTC	CASSPGGVYGYTF
TRBV5-1	TRBJ2-7	.	once	TGCGCCAGCAGGGCCCGGGACACCACCTACGAGCAGTACTTC	CASRARDTTYEQYF
TRBV5-1	TRBJ1-3	TRBD1	.	TGCGCCAGCAGCGAGGGACAGGGCCACTCTGGAAACACCATATATTTT	CASSEGQGHSGNTIYF
TRBV5-1	TRBJ2-1	.	.	TGCGCCAGCAGAAGAGGTGGGGGGACCTCCTACAATGAGCAGTTCTTC	CASRRGGGTSYNEQFF
TRBV28	TRBJ2-7	TRBD1	.	TGTGCCAGCAGAGTGATGACAGGGGGCCTACACGAGCAGTACTTC	CASRVMTGGLHEQYF
TRBV2	TRBJ2-3	TRBD1	.	TGTGCCATATACGATTGGACAGGGAGCACAGATACGCAGTATTTT	CAIYDWTGSTDTQYF
TRBV7-9	TRBJ2-7	TRBD1	medium-sized	TGTGCCAGCAGCTCCACCTTGGGACAGGGGGCGAATCTCAACGAGCAGTACTTC	CASSSTLGQGANLNEQYF
TRBV27	TRBJ2-3	.	.	TGTGCCAGCAGTTTCCGGAGGTACACAGATACGCAGTATTTT	CASSFRRYTDTQYF
TRBV19	TRBJ2-2	TRBD2	.	TGTGCCAGTAGACGGCTAGCGGGGGGGCCCGGCACCGGGGAGCTGTTTTTT	CASRRLAGGPGTGELFF